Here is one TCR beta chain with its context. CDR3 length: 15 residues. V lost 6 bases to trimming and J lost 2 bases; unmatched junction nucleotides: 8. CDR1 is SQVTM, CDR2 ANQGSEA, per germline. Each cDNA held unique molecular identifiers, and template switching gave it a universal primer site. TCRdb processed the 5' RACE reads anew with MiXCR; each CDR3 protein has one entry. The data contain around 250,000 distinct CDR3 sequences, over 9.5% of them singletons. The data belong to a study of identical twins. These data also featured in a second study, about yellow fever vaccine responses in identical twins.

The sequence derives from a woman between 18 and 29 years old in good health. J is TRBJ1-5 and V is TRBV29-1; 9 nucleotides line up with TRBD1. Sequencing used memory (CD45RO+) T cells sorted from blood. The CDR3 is CSVTQGAQGNQPQHF. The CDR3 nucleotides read TGCAGCGTGACACAGGGGGCGCAGGGCAATCAGCCCCAGCATTTT.